The 10 T cell receptor beta chains in this list originate from one sample, sequenced in a study of shared clonotypes between healthy human individuals. Data came from immunoSEQ multiplex PCR; TCRdb stores just in-frame clones and leaves some out. The sample shows 170,000 or so clones, 60% to 75% of them seen only once. Sequences were obtained from memory CD4+ T cells sorted from blood. Subset noted: CD45RA-negative fraction. The receptors shown here come from a man younger than 45 in good health.

This sequence joins TRBV5-5 and TRBJ1-5, with no clear D. This CDR3 is 15 amino acids long. Germline loops: CDR1 SGHKS, CDR2 YYEKEE (reference sequence). The V and J ends lost 1 base and 4 bases respectively, with 12 bases between them. The CDR3 coding sequence is TGTGCCAGCAGCTTGTGGCAGCCACCTAATCAGCCCCAGCATTTT. Translating it yields CASSLWQPPNQPQHF.

The V gene is TRBV6-6, the J gene TRBJ2-7; TRBD2 is a possible D gene (5 bases). This CDR3 has 16 amino acids. Per germline, CDR1 MNHNY and CDR2 SVGAGI (reference sequence). Trimming stripped 2 bases from V and 0 bases from J, with 14 bases between. CDR3 residues: CASSYGVGGPSYEQYF. The CDR3 nucleotides are TGTGCCAGCAGTTACGGCGTCGGCGGGCCCTCCTACGAGCAGTACTTC.

The V and J genes are TRBV6-1 and TRBJ2-3; 8 positions agree with TRBD1. The CDR3 is made up of 14 amino acids. Trimming took 4 bases from V and 6 from J; bases not matched to a gene: 6. In germline, CDR1 is MNHNS, CDR2 SASEGT. The CDR3 here is CASSVAGGMDTQYF. CDR3 DNA: TGTGCCAGCAGTGTTGCAGGGGGCATGGATACGCAGTATTTT.

Ten or more counts support this clone. The chain links TRBV6-4 to TRBJ1-3; D gene ambiguous. In germline, CDR1 is MRHNA, CDR2 SNTAGT. Between the trimmed V and J ends, which lost 4 bases and 1 base, there was a span of 5 bases. The CDR3 loop spans 13 amino acids. CDR3 protein: CASSVESGNTIYF. DNA for the CDR3: TGTGCCAGCAGTGTGGAGTCTGGAAACACCATATATTTT.

The table lists this clone with a few counts. The chain has TRBV10-3 and TRBJ2-1, with 11 bases matching TRBD2. Trimming removed 10 bases from V and 8 bases from J; junction bases left unmatched: 10. The CDR3 is 14 residues long. The germline CDR1 and CDR2 sequences are ENHRY and SYGVKD. CDR3 nucleotides: TGTGCCACCGTAGCGGGAGGGCTCACCGATGAGCAGTTCTTC. Its protein product is CATVAGGLTDEQFF.

The chain is built from TRBV2 and TRBJ2-5; D ambiguous. V lost 7 bases and J 4 bases, leaving 10 bases between the germline ends. CDR1 is SNHLY, CDR2 FYNNEI, per germline. The CDR3 runs 12 residues. CDR3 sequence: CASTAEAETQYF. The CDR3 bases are TGTGCCAGCACGGCCGAGGCAGAGACCCAGTACTTC.

This clone came up a few times. The chain has TRBV18 and TRBJ1-4; tentatively, D is TRBD1 (5 bases). This CDR3 region has 17 residues. Between the trimmed V and J ends, which lost 1 base and 2 bases, there was a span of 14 bases. Germline values: CDR1 KGHSH, CDR2 LQKENI. This CDR3 reads CASSPLARRGTNEKLFF. The CDR3 nucleotides read TGTGCCAGCTCACCACTAGCCCGCCGGGGGACTAATGAAAAACTGTTTTTT.

This clone was seen ten or more times. V is TRBV25-1 and J is TRBJ1-1; maybe TRBD1 (6 bases). This CDR3 is built from 15 residues. Trimming took 3 bases from V and 5 from J, leaving 16 bases between them. Germline-derived CDR1 and CDR2 are MGHDK and SYGVNS. In DNA form, the CDR3 reads TGTGCCAGCAGTGAGTCGGCAGGGGAGGTAACTGAAGCTTTCTTT. Protein: CASSESAGEVTEAFF.

This clone appeared a few times. This sequence joins TRBV28 and TRBJ1-2; D not certain. Trimming took off 6 bases at V and 2 bases at J, with 7 bases between the two ends. The CDR3 spans 12 residues. CDR1 MDHEN and CDR2 SYDVKM come from the germline V gene. DNA of the CDR3: TGTGCCAGCAGGGGAGGGAACTATGGCTACACCTTC. It encodes CASRGGNYGYTF.

The V gene is TRBV6-1, the J gene TRBJ1-2; the D is unclear. This CDR3 comprises 13 residues. V was shortened by 9 bases and J by 5 bases, with 16 bases between the two germline ends. Germline V gene lookup returns CDR1 MNHNS and CDR2 SASEGT. CDR3 in amino acids: CASKWQVAYGYTF. The CDR3 nucleotides read TGTGCCAGTAAATGGCAGGTCGCTTATGGCTACACCTTC.